The 14 T cell receptor beta chains below all came from one sample that was sequenced in a study of shared clonotypes between healthy human individuals. The table came from immunoSEQ multiplex PCR; TCRdb's copy has only in-frame clones and leaves some out. This sample has approximately 710,000 clones; roughly 88% occur once, and the top ten carry 30% to 35%. Sequenced input: memory CD8+ T cells from PBMCs. Subset indicated: CD45RO+ cells pooled with CCR7-negative TemRA cells. Every receptor here comes from a man aged 18-30 years in good health. Some clones in this sample may be carry-over from other donors' samples.

The chain carries TRBV4-3 and TRBJ2-7; 10 bases map to TRBD1. Germline V gives CDR1 LGHNA, CDR2 YSLEER. The trim removed 4 bases at V and 2 bases at J, leaving 5 bases unmatched. This CDR3 spans 15 amino acids. Written as DNA, the CDR3 is TGCGCCAGCAGCCTTACCGGGACAGGGGCCTACGAGCAGTACTTC. Protein sequence: CASSLTGTGAYEQYF.

The chain has TRBV15 and TRBJ2-3; 10 bases match TRBD1. The CDR3 sequence is 16 residues long. Germline V gene lookup returns CDR1 LNHNV and CDR2 YYDKDF (reference sequence). V gave up 2 bases and J gave up 2 bases; unmatched junction bases: 4. The CDR3 loop reads CATSRTGTGATDTQYF. In DNA, the CDR3 is TGTGCCACCAGCAGAACAGGGACAGGGGCCACAGATACGCAGTATTTT.

The chain couples TRBV15 to TRBJ2-7, with D perhaps matching TRBD1 (6 bases). Germline V CDR1 and CDR2: LNHNV, YYDKDF (reference sequence). CDR3 length equals 14 residues. V was shortened by 0 bases and J by 2 bases, with 8 bases between the two germline ends. Written as DNA, the CDR3 is TGTGCCACCAGCAGAGAGGACAGCCCCTACGAGCAGTACTTC. This encodes CATSREDSPYEQYF.

The V and J genes are TRBV6-1 and TRBJ1-1; D is uncertain. The CDR3 has 15 amino acids. With 0 bases removed from V and 6 bases from J, the gap between germline ends came to 14 bases. CDR1 MNHNS and CDR2 SASEGT come from the germline V gene. The CDR3 sequence: CASSEARGFSPEAFF. CDR3 coding DNA: TGTGCCAGCAGTGAAGCCCGGGGTTTTTCTCCTGAAGCTTTCTTT.

This clone appeared once. Sequence at one end of the junction differs from germline and may be a read error. V is TRBV6-1 and J is TRBJ2-1; D is unclear. Germline V gene lookup returns CDR1 MNHNS and CDR2 SASEGT. This CDR3 region has 9 residues. The chain's CDR3 is CASSAAVIF. DNA for the CDR3: TGTGCCAGCAGTGCAGCCGTCATCTTC.

The chain links TRBV9 to TRBJ2-7; TRBD1 aligns across 9 bases. The ends lost 4 bases at V and 3 bases at J; junction bases unmatched: 5. The CDR3 is made up of 14 amino acids. Germline CDR1 SGDLS, CDR2 YYNGEE. The CDR3 nucleotides are TGTGCCAGCAGCTTCGGACAGGGGCGCTACGAGCAGTACTTC. It specifies CASSFGQGRYEQYF.

The rearrangement uses TRBV6-5 and TRBJ1-1; D unresolved. V gave up 5 bases and J gave up 6 bases, with 7 bases separating them. Germline assignment: CDR1 MNHEY and CDR2 SVGAGI. CDR3 length: 11 residues. Here the CDR3 reads CASSENAEAFF. CDR3 coding DNA: TGTGCCAGCAGTGAAAACGCTGAAGCTTTCTTT.

This clone has only a few counts. The chain employs TRBV7-9 and TRBJ1-1; the D is unclear. CDR3 length equals 10 residues. With 4 bases removed from V and 8 bases from J, the gap between germline ends came to 5 bases. CDR1 is SEHNR and CDR2 is FQNEAQ in the germline V gene (reference sequence). CDR3 bases: TGTGCCAGCAGCTCAGACGAAGCTTTCTTT. Amino acid sequence: CASSSDEAFF.

The chain joins TRBV27 to TRBJ2-7; 8 nucleotides align to TRBD1. V lost 5 bases, J lost 4 bases, and 7 bases stayed unmatched. The CDR3 has 14 residues. Germline loops: CDR1 MNHEY, CDR2 SMNVEV (reference sequence). The CDR3 region is CASSHRGVVYEQYF. The CDR3, as DNA: TGTGCCAGCAGTCACAGGGGGGTAGTATACGAGCAGTACTTC.

This sequence joins TRBV7-2 and TRBJ2-1; 7 nucleotides align to TRBD1. Trimming took 4 bases from V and 10 from J; bases not matched to a gene: 7. Germline assignment: CDR1 SGHTA and CDR2 FQGNSA. CDR3 length: 13 amino acids. As DNA, the CDR3 is TGTGCCAGCAGCTCCCGGACAGGCTGGGAGCAGTTCTTC. Amino acid sequence: CASSSRTGWEQFF.

The gene calls are TRBV19 and TRBJ1-1; D ambiguous. The CDR3 runs 14 residues. In germline, CDR1 is LNHDA, CDR2 SQIVND (reference sequence). Deletions cut 3 bases from V and 2 bases from J, with 10 bases between. The CDR3 loop is CASSIPALNTEAFF. The CDR3 DNA is TGTGCCAGTAGTATCCCGGCCCTAAACACTGAAGCTTTCTTT.

This CDR3 reads CASSPAGSSYNEQFF. Written as DNA, the CDR3 is TGTGCCAGCTCACCAGCCGGGAGCTCCTACAATGAGCAGTTCTTC. The chain links TRBV18 to TRBJ2-1, with D perhaps matching TRBD2 (6 bases). Trimming removed 2 bases at V and 0 bases at J, with 8 bases between. Germline V gene sequence: CDR1 KGHSH, CDR2 LQKENI. The CDR3 spans 15 residues. Looking up the rest from reference TRBV18 and TRBJ2-1 gives the full variable domain: NAGVMQNPRHLVRRRGQEARLRCSPMKGHSHVYWYRQLPEEGLKFMVYLQKENIIDESGMPKERFSAEFPKEGPSILRIQQVVRGDSAAYFCASSPAGSSYNEQFFGPGTRLTVL.

V gene TRBV29-1 combines with J gene TRBJ1-3, with TRBD1 identical over 9 bases. There are 15 residues in the CDR3. With 2 bases clipped from V and 1 base from J, the junction kept 3 bases outside the gene matches. Germline V gene data show CDR1 as SQVTM and CDR2 as ANQGSEA. The chain's CDR3 is CSVERTGASGNTIYF. The DNA of the CDR3 is TGCAGCGTTGAACGGACAGGGGCTTCTGGAAACACCATATATTTT.

The chain has TRBV7-6 and TRBJ2-3; TRBD2 matches at 7 bases. Looked up from germline, CDR1 is SGHVS and CDR2 is FNYEAQ. This CDR3 region has 15 residues. The V segment lost 5 bases and the J segment 3 bases; nucleotides outside the gene matches: 8. The CDR3 region has the DNA TGTGCCAGCAGCGGACGGACTAGAGTAACAGATACGCAGTATTTT. Translation gives CASSGRTRVTDTQYF.